This T cell receptor beta chain was found in a study of neurological immune-mediated disorders. This clonotype was detected ten times or more. CDR1 and CDR2 from the germline V gene are SGHKS and YYEKEE (reference sequence). V lost 1 base, J lost 3 bases, and 8 bases lay in between. The CDR3 is 14 amino acids. TCRdb ran MiXCR on the 5' RACE reads and lists one entry per CDR3 protein. The data hold tens of thousands of distinct CDR3 sequences, with roughly 2.5% observed a single time. Sequencing input: PBMCs. This chain links TRBV5-5 with TRBJ1-3, with a possible D match to TRBD1 (5 bases). The origin of this receptor is a middle-aged man with multiple sclerosis. The DNA for the CDR3 is TGTGCCAGCAGCTTGCGGGACTATGGAAACACCATATATTTT. Translating gives CASSLRDYGNTIYF.